These 20 T cell receptor beta chains originate from one sample sequenced in a study of CD8+CD57+ T cells in acquired aplastic anemia. Patients chosen for sequencing had CD8+CD57+ cells that had expanded, as shown by flow cytometry. CDR3 and TCR beta VDJ profiling relied on a genomic DNA template. A single record per CDR3 protein comes from TCRdb applying MiXCR to the reads. The sample records about 200,000 distinct CDR3 sequences, roughly 45% being singletons. The sample consisted of sorted CD4+, CD8+, or CD8+CD57+ T cells (not recorded which) from PBMCs. These receptors were collected from a human donor with aplastic anemia.

CDR3 in DNA: TGTGCCACCAGCAGAGGAGGAGCCTCCTACGAGCAGTACTTC. It yields the protein CATSRGGASYEQYF. V gene TRBV15 combines with J gene TRBJ2-7; no firm D call. Trimming cost V 1 base and J 0 bases, with 7 bases left between them. CDR3 size: 14 residues. Germline V gene data show CDR1 as LNHNV and CDR2 as YYDKDF (reference sequence). Full variable domain (remainder filled in from reference TRBV15 and TRBJ2-7): DAMVIQNPRYQVTQFGKPVTLSCSQTLNHNVMYWYQQKSSQAPKLLFHYYDKDFNNEADTPDNFQSRRPNTSFCFLDIRSPGLGDTAMYLCATSRGGASYEQYFGPGTRLTVT.

Turning to this clonotype: The conserved final phenylalanine or tryptophan is absent from the CDR3, which likely points to a read error. V gene TRBV7-3 combines with J gene TRBJ2-7; a possible D gene is TRBD1 (5 bases). The CDR3 length is 15 residues. Germline V gene sequence: CDR1 SGHTA, CDR2 FQGTGA. Trimming took 6 bases from V and 5 from J, leaving 20 bases between them. CDR3 DNA sequence: TGTGCCAGCAGTCTAGGATGGGGCGCCGGCGACGAGCAGTACCTC. Amino acids: CASSLGWGAGDEQYL.

This clonotype has a count of ten or more. V is TRBV5-5 and J is TRBJ1-2; no reliable D call. Germline V gene sequence: CDR1 SGHKS, CDR2 YYEKEE (reference sequence). The ends were cut back, 3 bases at V and 0 bases at J, with 12 bases in the middle. The length of the CDR3 is 15 residues. CDR3 coding DNA: TGTGCCAGCAGCTCCACAATGACGGCTAACTATGGCTACACCTTC. As protein: CASSSTMTANYGYTF.

This clonotype was counted ten times or more. The V and J genes are TRBV19 and TRBJ2-1; D might be TRBD2 (6 bases). CDR1 and CDR2 (germline): LNHDA, SQIVND (reference sequence). V gave up 3 bases and J gave up 8 bases, with 17 bases separating them. The CDR3 runs 15 residues. Written as DNA, the CDR3 is TGTGCCAGTAGTATTATTGGCGGCGCGGGACATGAGCAGTTCTTC. The encoded protein is CASSIIGGAGHEQFF.

This clonotype was observed at least ten times. The rearrangement uses TRBV9 and TRBJ2-1; D is perhaps TRBD2 (7 bases). The CDR3 totals 21 residues. In germline, CDR1 is SGDLS, CDR2 YYNGEE. V was cut by 0 bases and J by 3 bases, with 28 bases left in between. The CDR3 region has the DNA TGTGCCAGCAGCGTAGAGGGGGGGTCGGGGTTACTAGTACTTGACTACAATGAGCAGTTCTTC. Protein product: CASSVEGGSGLLVLDYNEQFF.

This chain joins TRBV25-1 and TRBJ2-7; 13 bases align to TRBD2. Germline V CDR1 and CDR2: MGHDK, SYGVNS. This CDR3 comprises 15 residues. The V segment lost 6 bases and the J segment 5 bases; nucleotides outside the gene matches: 7. DNA of the CDR3: TGTGCCAGCAGCGTAACAGGACTAGCGGGAGACGAGCAGTACTTC. Amino acid sequence: CASSVTGLAGDEQYF.

The chain carries TRBV12-3 or TRBV12-4 and TRBJ2-7, with D possibly being TRBD1 or TRBD2 (5 bases each). Deletions cut 4 bases from V and 4 bases from J, with 17 bases between. This CDR3 has 15 amino acids. The DNA of the CDR3 is TGTGCCAGCAGTTCCGGGGACCGAAGAACATACGAGCAGTACTTC. Encoded protein: CASSSGDRRTYEQYF.

This clonotype was counted many times. The V call is TRBV28, the J call TRBJ1-6, with D uncertain. Germline V gene data show CDR1 as MDHEN and CDR2 as SYDVKM. There are 15 residues in the CDR3. Trimming took off 5 bases at V and 6 bases at J, with 14 bases between the two ends. CDR3 loop: CASSGPFEGNSPLHF. Here the CDR3 DNA reads TGTGCCAGCAGTGGCCCTTTTGAGGGTAATTCACCCCTCCACTTT. The whole variable domain, remainder taken from reference TRBV28 and TRBJ1-6, is DVKVTQSSRYLVKRTGEKVFLECVQDMDHENMFWYRQDPGLGLRLIYFSYDVKMKEKGDIPEGYSVSREKKERFSLILESASTNQTSMYLCASSGPFEGNSPLHFGNGTRLTVT.

This clonotype is a singleton in its sample. This chain links TRBV4-1 with TRBJ2-5; perhaps TRBD1 as D (5 bases). The CDR3 totals 17 residues. Trimming removed 0 bases from V and 2 bases from J, with 16 bases in between. Germline CDR1 and CDR2: MGHRA and YSYEKL. This CDR3 is CASSQDPRGAVQETQYF. The CDR3 coding sequence is TGCGCCAGCAGCCAAGATCCAAGGGGCGCGGTTCAAGAGACCCAGTACTTC.

V usage is TRBV19 and J usage is TRBJ2-1; D is undetermined. The CDR3 length is 11 residues. Trimming cost V 8 bases and J 8 bases, with 10 bases left between them. Germline V gene data show CDR1 as LNHDA and CDR2 as SQIVND (reference sequence). The CDR3 DNA is TGTGCCAGTTCTATGAGTGATGAGCAGTTCTTC. Translation: CASSMSDEQFF. The variable domain in full, completed from reference TRBV19 and TRBJ2-1, reads DGGITQSPKYLFRKEGQNVTLSCEQNLNHDAMYWYRQDPGQGLRLIYYSQIVNDFQKGDIAEGYSVSREKKESFPLTVTSAQKNPTAFYLCASSMSDEQFFGPGTRLTVL.

This clonotype was seen repeatedly, ten times or more. The chain links TRBV5-1 to TRBJ2-2; 7 positions match TRBD1. Trimming cost V 4 bases and J 2 bases; bases outside gene matches: 8. Looked up from germline, CDR1 is SGHRS and CDR2 is YFSETQ. This CDR3 has 16 amino acids. This chain's CDR3 is CASSLRTGDNTGELFF. In DNA form, the CDR3 reads TGCGCCAGCAGCCTCCGGACAGGAGACAACACCGGGGAGCTGTTTTTT.

The sample holds many counts of this clonotype. The chain combines TRBV28 with TRBJ1-6; 10 bases map to TRBD1. This CDR3 region has 15 residues. CDR1 MDHEN and CDR2 SYDVKM come from the germline V gene. Unmatched junction bases numbered 4, after V lost 4 bases and J lost 7 bases. CDR3 sequence reads: CASSWRTGGNSPLHF. As DNA, the CDR3 is TGTGCCAGCAGTTGGCGGACAGGGGGAAATTCACCCCTCCACTTT.

This chain joins TRBV7-9 and TRBJ1-6; 7 positions agree with TRBD1. V lost 5 bases to trimming and J lost 5 bases; unmatched junction nucleotides: 12. The CDR3 extends over 17 amino acids. Germline V gene lookup returns CDR1 SEHNR and CDR2 FQNEAQ (reference sequence). The CDR3 region is CASSLYPRDSHNSPLHF. The CDR3 DNA reads as TGTGCCAGCAGCCTATACCCCCGGGACAGCCATAATTCACCCCTCCACTTT.

Comment on this clonotype: A much larger clone is a single base away; this may be a read error. The chain uses TRBV5-1 and TRBJ1-1; D might be TRBD1 (5 bases). With 5 bases removed from V and 5 bases from J, the gap between germline ends came to 16 bases. CDR3 length: 14 amino acids. CDR1 and CDR2 from the germline V gene are SGHRS and YFSETQ. In DNA form, the CDR3 reads TGCGCCAGCAGGCCGGGACTCTGGGAGACTGAAGCTTTCTTT. It is translated as CASRPGLWETEAFF.

The sample holds many counts of this clonotype. The chain is built from TRBV20-1 and TRBJ1-2, with TRBD1 as a possible D gene (5 bases). V was shortened by 0 bases and J by 3 bases, with 11 bases between the two germline ends. CDR1 and CDR2 (germline): DFQATT, SNEGSKA (reference sequence). The CDR3 is 14 amino acids. CDR3 bases: TGCAGTGCTAGAGATCCTGGAGGGGACTATGGCTACACCTTC. Its protein is CSARDPGGDYGYTF.

This clonotype was observed a single time. The rearrangement links TRBV12-5 to TRBJ2-1, with D uncertain. Between the trimmed V and J ends, which lost 7 bases and 11 bases, there was a span of 15 bases. The germline V gene encodes CDR1 LGHNT and CDR2 FRNRAP. The CDR3 spans 12 residues. The CDR3 protein is CASATENPKQFF. The CDR3 DNA reads TGTGCTAGTGCTACCGAAAACCCAAAGCAGTTCTTC.

This rearrangement joins TRBV29-1 to TRBJ2-5; tentative D call: TRBD2 (6 bases). The germline CDR1 and CDR2 sequences are SQVTM and ANQGSEA. The CDR3 is 15 amino acids. V was pared by 0 bases and J by 2 bases, with 13 bases between. The CDR3 coding sequence is TGCAGCGTTGAAGATGTACAGAGCGGGCAAGAGACCCAGTACTTC. This translates into CSVEDVQSGQETQYF.

This clonotype has at least ten counts. This chain joins TRBV7-3 and TRBJ1-6, with no clear D. V lost 5 bases to trimming and J lost 11 bases, with 13 bases between them. This CDR3 spans 13 amino acids. Germline V gives CDR1 SGHTA, CDR2 FQGTGA. CDR3 residues: CASSPGNATPLHF. The CDR3 nucleotides read TGTGCCAGCAGCCCCGGGAACGCAACACCCCTCCACTTT.

In regard to this clonotype: The junction does not match germline at one end; this may be a read error. V is TRBV4-1 and J is TRBJ1-1, with D unresolved. Germline loops: CDR1 MGHRA, CDR2 YSYEKL. CDR3 length: 14 residues. The CDR3 loop reads CTSSQDRSNTEAFF. In DNA form, the CDR3 reads TGTACCAGCAGCCAAGATAGGTCGAACACTGAAGCTTTCTTT.

This clonotype was picked up many times. The chain combines TRBV20-1 with TRBJ1-1, with 7 bases identical to TRBD1. CDR3 length: 15 amino acids. Germline assignment: CDR1 DFQATT and CDR2 SNEGSKA (reference sequence). V shed 3 bases, J shed 3 bases, and the junction held 10 bases outside the gene matches. The CDR3 spells CSASHTTGEDTEAFF. CDR3 in DNA: TGCAGTGCTAGTCATACAACAGGGGAGGACACTGAAGCTTTCTTT.